The rows below give T cell receptor beta chains drawn from one sample of a study of vaccination and CD4 T cells after COVID-19. Antigens for these TCRs are unknown. TCRdb reanalysed the PCR reads using MiXCR and keeps one entry per CDR3 protein. The sample lists 15,000 to 20,000 distinct CDR3 sequences, 25% to 35% occurring once. Input material: cultured CD4+ T cells from blood. The receptors were sampled from a human donor with COVID-19. The CDR3 runs from the conserved cysteine through the conserved F or W. Clone size is not always given. Where it is, it says once, few, many or a class for expanded clones.

V	size	J	CDR3
TRBV5-1	NA	TRBJ1-1	CATLSGPGAREAFF
TRBV18	few	TRBJ1-5	CASSPPGNSNQPQHF
TRBV12-3/TRBV12-4	NA	TRBJ2-4	CASSPSGGDQYF
TRBV28	NA	TRBJ2-1	CATWTSGHNEQFF
TRBV7-8	few	TRBJ2-6	CASSGLSGANVLTF
TRBV29-1	NA	TRBJ2-2	CSVGTNTGELFF
TRBV6-4	NA	TRBJ2-3	CASTKRLRDRGKGADTQYF
TRBV7-2	NA	TRBJ1-5	CASSLEGGFNQPQHF
TRBV7-9	NA	TRBJ1-5	CASSPGGTGNNQPQHF
TRBV7-9	NA	TRBJ2-5	CASSRGLAGEETQYF
TRBV5-1	NA	TRBJ2-5	CASSPGGTGAAQYF
TRBV7-9	few	TRBJ2-7	CASSWGGRESYEQYF
TRBV11-2	NA	TRBJ1-5	CASSLEQGAHQPQHF
TRBV11-3	few	TRBJ2-3	CASSSSTDTQYF
TRBV6-1	NA	TRBJ1-1	CASSEYPIEAFF
TRBV14	NA	TRBJ2-1	CASSQELEGYEQFF
TRBV10-3	NA	TRBJ1-5	CAINEEWETGMDNQPQHF
TRBV5-4	NA	TRBJ2-7	CASSLTGGRTLGSYEQHF
TRBV12-3/TRBV12-4	NA	TRBJ2-7	CASSPDTDPYEQYF
TRBV7-2	NA	TRBJ1-5	CASSLGRNQPQHF
TRBV7-2	NA	TRBJ2-7	CASSPTRQASWSSF
TRBV11-3	medium-sized	TRBJ2-7	CASSKGASSSYEQYF
TRBV7-3	few	TRBJ1-1	CASSLNFAGEAFF
TRBV12-3/TRBV12-4	NA	TRBJ1-6	CASRPSQGSNSPLHF
TRBV7-2	few	TRBJ2-7	CASSGGGSHPYEQYF
TRBV7-3	few	TRBJ2-2	CASSLKQGTGELFF
TRBV7-3	few	TRBJ2-3	CASSLRPSGGISTDTQYF
TRBV7-6	NA	TRBJ2-2	CASSGGGVGELFF
TRBV18	NA	TRBJ1-5	CASSPPPAPPYSNQPQHF
TRBV18	NA	TRBJ2-1	CASSGTGNEQFF
TRBV19	NA	TRBJ2-5	CASGVQETQYF
TRBV5-1	NA	TRBJ2-3	CASSLFVSTDTQYF